The sequence of this T cell receptor beta chain was determined in a study of breast tumors, draining lymph nodes, adjacent tissues. Notes on the study in general: Tumors had less TCR diversity than lymph nodes, more than nontumor tissue. Compared with basal-like, luminal-like tumors shared significantly more repertoire with nontumor tissue. The lymph node origin of tumor T cells was framed as consistent with a hypothesis, not demonstrated.

TCRdb reprocessed the multiplex PCR reads via MiXCR and lists one record per CDR3 protein. The sample consists of about 35,000 distinct CDR3 sequences, just over 35% of them appearing once. This clonotype showed up many times. Its antigen remains unidentified. V lost 1 base, J lost 2 bases, and 0 bases stayed unmatched. The germline V gene encodes CDR1 KGHDR and CDR2 SFDVKD. This CDR3 spans 15 amino acids. The gene calls are TRBV24-1 and TRBJ1-3; 8 bases fit TRBD1. The sample comprised breast tumor tissue. This receptor was identified in a female donor with breast cancer. Some clones in this sample may be carry-over from other donors' samples. CDR3 DNA sequence: TGTGCCACCAGTGATTTACAGGGGGCTGGAAACACCATATATTTT. It specifies CATSDLQGAGNTIYF.